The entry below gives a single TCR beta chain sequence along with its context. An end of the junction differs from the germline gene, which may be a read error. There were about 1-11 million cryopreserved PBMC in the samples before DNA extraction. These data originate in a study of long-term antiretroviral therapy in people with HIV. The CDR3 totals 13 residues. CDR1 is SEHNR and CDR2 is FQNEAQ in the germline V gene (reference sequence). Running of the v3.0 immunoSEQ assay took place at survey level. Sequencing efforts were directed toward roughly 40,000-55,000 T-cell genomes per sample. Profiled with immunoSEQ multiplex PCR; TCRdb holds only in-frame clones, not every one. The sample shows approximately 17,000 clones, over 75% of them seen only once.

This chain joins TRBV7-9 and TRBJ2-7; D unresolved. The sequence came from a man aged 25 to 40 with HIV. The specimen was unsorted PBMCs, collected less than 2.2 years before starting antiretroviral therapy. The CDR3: CASSLSLADEQYF. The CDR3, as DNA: TGTGCTAGCAGCTTAAGTTTGGCAGACGAGCAGTACTTC.